What follows are 12 T cell receptor beta chains derived from one specimen sequenced in a study of T cell responses to AZD1222 COVID-19 vaccine (dated by TCRdb to the early 2020s). Libraries were built with the immunoSEQ multiplex PCR assay. In TCRdb, the immuneACCESS table is reduced to in-frame sequences with V and J assigned. These tables do not hold every clone; where another copy was compared, an unresolved V gene accounts for under half, and the others remain unexplained. A total of roughly 120,000 clones appear in this sample, more than 85% of them only once. Of the sample, about 2.4% is held by the ten largest clones. Sample time point, as interpreted from the label and publication: baseline before first vaccination. The source material was peripheral blood, sampled on day 0 of AZD1222 vaccination. These receptors all stem from an adult in good health.

This clone was detected only once. The gene calls are TRBV6-6 and TRBJ1-2, with D possibly TRBD1 on 6 matching bases. Trimming pared 2 bases from V and 7 bases from J, leaving 14 bases between. This CDR3 is built from 14 residues. Germline V gene sequence: CDR1 MNHNY, CDR2 SVGAGI (reference sequence). CDR3 residues: CASSYGLGGSGYTF. DNA for the CDR3: TGTGCCAGCAGTTACGGGCTTGGGGGCTCTGGCTACACCTTC.

This clone was seen just once. The chain is built from TRBV6-5 and TRBJ1-3; D remains ambiguous. Trimming shortened V by 7 bases and J by 0 bases, and 10 bases separated the two germline ends. Germline V gene sequence: CDR1 MNHEY, CDR2 SVGAGI. The CDR3 consists of 14 residues. CDR3 coding DNA: TGTGCCAGCACCCGTGGGGTCTCTGGAAACACCATATATTTT. It encodes CASTRGVSGNTIYF.

The V call is TRBV30, the J call TRBJ2-7; D might be TRBD2 (6 bases). V lost 1 base and J lost 7, with 17 bases in between. CDR1 is GTSNPN, CDR2 SVGIG, per germline (reference sequence). This CDR3 is 14 amino acids long. CDR3 DNA: TGTGCCTGGAGTGCAGTGGGAGGAGGTGGAGAGCAGTACTTC. Translation: CAWSAVGGGGEQYF.

The CDR3 sequence is CASSLERAGDVLTF. In DNA form, the CDR3 reads TGTGCCAGCAGCTTAGAGCGGGCAGGGGACGTCCTGACTTTC. The chain carries TRBV7-9 and TRBJ2-6; D assignment may be TRBD1 or TRBD2 (6 bases each). V shed 1 base and J shed 11 bases, with 12 bases lying between them. The germline CDR1 and CDR2 sequences are SEHNR and FQNEAQ (reference sequence). The CDR3 is 14 amino acids.

The V gene is TRBV2, the J gene TRBJ2-2, with D hard to call. Germline-derived CDR1 and CDR2 are SNHLY and FYNNEI. The CDR3 has 13 amino acids. Trimming cost V 8 bases and J 5 bases, with 12 bases left between them. CDR3 protein: CASEPFMTGELFF. DNA for the CDR3: TGTGCCAGCGAGCCCTTCATGACCGGGGAGCTGTTTTTT.

The chain couples TRBV24-1 to TRBJ2-5; 11 nucleotides agree with TRBD1. In germline, CDR1 is KGHDR, CDR2 SFDVKD. J gave up 5 bases and V 6 bases, and 7 bases lay outside the gene matches. The CDR3 extends over 15 amino acids. This chain's CDR3 is CATSSFGTGGETQYF. The CDR3 coding sequence is TGTGCCACCAGTTCATTTGGGACAGGGGGGGAGACCCAGTACTTC.

The chain joins TRBV11-2 to TRBJ2-1; 8 bases fit TRBD1. From germline, CDR1 is SGHAT and CDR2 FQNNGV. J lost 8 bases, V lost 1 base, and 13 bases had no gene match. This CDR3 comprises 17 residues. Here the CDR3 reads CASSLVAPGPGGDEQFF. The CDR3 DNA is TGTGCCAGCAGCTTAGTGGCGCCGGGACCAGGGGGCGATGAGCAGTTCTTC. Full variable domain (remainder filled in from reference TRBV11-2 and TRBJ2-1): EAGVAQSPRYKIIEKRQSVAFWCNPISGHATLYWYQQILGQGPKLLIQFQNNGVVDDSQLPKDRFSAERLKGVDSTLKIQPAKLEDSAVYLCASSLVAPGPGGDEQFFGPGTRLTVL.

V and J are TRBV5-1 and TRBJ2-5; D not certain. Trimming cost V 4 bases and J 2 bases, with 12 bases left between them. There are 14 residues in the CDR3. Germline-derived CDR1 and CDR2 are SGHRS and YFSETQ. The CDR3 DNA is TGCGCCAGCAGCCCGGGTGGCAGTCAAGAGACCCAGTACTTC. It specifies CASSPGGSQETQYF.

The genes are TRBV30 and TRBJ2-1, with TRBD2 matching 7 bases. Trimming removed 3 bases from V and 5 bases from J; junction bases left unmatched: 13. The CDR3 consists of 16 residues. Germline CDR1 GTSNPN, CDR2 SVGIG (reference sequence). DNA of the CDR3: TGTGCCTGGAGGGGGCCCGGGAGCGGGGTGGACAATGAGCAGTTCTTC. The encoded protein is CAWRGPGSGVDNEQFF.

This chain connects TRBV9 to TRBJ2-7, with no clear D. This CDR3 contains 13 residues. Between the trimmed V and J ends, which lost 0 bases and 5 bases, there was a span of 9 bases. The V gene's germline CDR1 is SGDLS and CDR2 YYNGEE. CDR3 residues: CASSVGDVHEQYF. The CDR3 nucleotides are TGTGCCAGCAGCGTAGGAGATGTCCACGAGCAGTACTTC.

A remark on this clone: Other DNA sequences in the sample encode the same CDR3. The chain links TRBV15 to TRBJ2-1; D gene ambiguous. The CDR3 contains 14 residues. Trimming left V 1 base short and J 0 bases short, with 4 bases between. CDR1 and CDR2 from the germline V gene are LNHNV and YYDKDF (reference sequence). The CDR3 DNA follows: TGTGCCACCAGCAGAGGAAGCTCCTACAATGAGCAGTTCTTC. This sequence encodes CATSRGSSYNEQFF.

The rearrangement links TRBV19 to TRBJ1-1; TRBD1 aligns across 9 bases. V shed 5 bases, J shed 5 bases, and the junction held 9 bases outside the gene matches. There are 15 residues in the CDR3. Germline lookup yields CDR1 LNHDA and CDR2 SQIVND (reference sequence). CDR3 sequence reads: CASSLGTGLGTEAFF. The CDR3 DNA is TGTGCCAGTAGTCTCGGGACAGGGCTGGGGACTGAAGCTTTCTTT.